This T cell receptor (beta chain) was observed in a study of CXCR4 blockade with PD-1 therapy in pancreatic cancer. Study-wide results and limits: Tumors were clonally expanded, mean approximately 0.15 versus 0.05 in healthy blood. Convergent selection by common tumor antigens was suggested by nucleotide rearrangement counts. Sequencing covered TCRbeta chains only, not alpha chains.

About this clone itself: The antigen remains undetermined.

Trimming removed 3 bases from V and 4 bases from J; junction bases left unmatched: 11. Germline CDR1 reads LNHDA; CDR2 reads SQIVND (reference sequence). The CDR3 consists of 16 residues. No neoadjuvant therapy was given before resection to the patients supplying these archived tumor blocks. Assay used: immunoSEQ multiplex PCR; TCRdb lists only in-frame clones, some missing. The sample holds a few thousand clones, 30% to 40% seen once. The clonotype originates from a human donor with pancreatic ductal adenocarcinoma. The chain links TRBV19 to TRBJ1-1; 7 bases match TRBD1. The sequenced material came from tumor tissue. The CDR3 reads CASSIGRGLGGTEAFF. The CDR3 region has the DNA TGTGCCAGTAGTATCGGGAGGGGGCTCGGAGGCACTGAAGCTTTCTTT.